This is a list of T cell receptor beta chains from one sample in a study of T cell repertoires in cytomegalovirus infection. Their antigens remain unidentified. TCRdb analysed the reads with MiXCR anew, one entry per CDR3 protein. The sample contains 140,000 to 150,000 distinct CDR3 sequences, 25% to 35% of which appear only once. Material: CD8+ T cells from cultured PBMCs, obtained from culture after CMV antigen stimulation. The receptors shown here come from a human donor in good health (CMV status not recorded). Some clones in this sample may be carry-over from other donors' samples. CDR3s include the opening cysteine and the closing phenylalanine or tryptophan. D genes are given only for firm matches. Some rows have no size entry. The others give once, few or many, or a class for an expanded clone.

j_gene | abundance | v_gene | d_gene | CDR3nt | CDR3aa
TRBJ1-1 | - | TRBV6-2/TRBV6-3 | - | TGTGCCAGCAGTTACGGGAACCTAGAAGCTTTCTTT | CASSYGNLEAFF
TRBJ1-5 | - | TRBV2 | TRBD1 | TGTGCCAGCAGTGGGGACAGGGCGAAAGGCAATCAGCCCCAGCATTTT | CASSGDRAKGNQPQHF
TRBJ1-1 | many | TRBV7-8 | TRBD1 | TGTGCCAGCAGCAGACAGGGGATATCTATGAACACTGAAGCTTTCTTT | CASSRQGISMNTEAFF
TRBJ1-1 | - | TRBV12-3/TRBV12-4 | - | TGTGCCAGCAGTTCCCCCAACAGTGAAGCTTTCTTT | CASSSPNSEAFF
TRBJ2-2 | few | TRBV12-3/TRBV12-4 | - | TGTGCCACCACCCCGATAGGGGCAGACCTTAACACCGGGGAGCTGTTTTTT | CATTPIGADLNTGELFF
TRBJ2-3 | many | TRBV6-2/TRBV6-3 | TRBD2 | TGTGCCAGCAGCTGGACTAGCGGGGGGACTAGCACAGATACGCAGTATTTT | CASSWTSGGTSTDTQYF
TRBJ2-5 | - | TRBV19 | - | TGTGCCAGTAGTATAGATGCCCCCGGACATGGGTACCAAGAGACCCAGTACTTC | CASSIDAPGHGYQETQYF
TRBJ1-5 | - | TRBV19 | - | TGTGCCAGCGTGGGAAGGGTGGTTCAGCCCCAGCATTTT | CASVGRVVQPQHF
TRBJ1-2 | many | TRBV20-1 | - | TGCAGTGCTAGAGATGGCGGGTATGGCTACACCTTC | CSARDGGYGYTF
TRBJ1-2 | - | TRBV15 | TRBD1 | TGTGCCACCAGCAACAGGGACAGGGAGAACTATGGCTACACCTTC | CATSNRDRENYGYTF
TRBJ1-2 | - | TRBV6-1 | - | TGTGCCAGCAGTGAATGGTCAGGCGTTAACTATGGCTACACCTTC | CASSEWSGVNYGYTF
TRBJ1-2 | - | TRBV6-1 | TRBD1 | TGTGCCAGCTACGGACAGGGCACAGCTAACTATGGCTACACCTTC | CASYGQGTANYGYTF
TRBJ2-4 | - | TRBV29-1 | - | TGCAGCGTTGGTCACCGATTAGCCAAAAACATTCAGTACTTC | CSVGHRLAKNIQYF
TRBJ2-6 | few | TRBV12-3/TRBV12-4 | - | TGTGCCAGCAGTTTAGGAAATTTATTCAGCTCTGGGGCCAACGTCCTGACTTTC | CASSLGNLFSSGANVLTF
TRBJ1-1 | - | TRBV4-1 | - | TGCGCCAGCAGCCAAGAGGTCCAGGGGAGAACTGAAGCTTTCTTT | CASSQEVQGRTEAFF